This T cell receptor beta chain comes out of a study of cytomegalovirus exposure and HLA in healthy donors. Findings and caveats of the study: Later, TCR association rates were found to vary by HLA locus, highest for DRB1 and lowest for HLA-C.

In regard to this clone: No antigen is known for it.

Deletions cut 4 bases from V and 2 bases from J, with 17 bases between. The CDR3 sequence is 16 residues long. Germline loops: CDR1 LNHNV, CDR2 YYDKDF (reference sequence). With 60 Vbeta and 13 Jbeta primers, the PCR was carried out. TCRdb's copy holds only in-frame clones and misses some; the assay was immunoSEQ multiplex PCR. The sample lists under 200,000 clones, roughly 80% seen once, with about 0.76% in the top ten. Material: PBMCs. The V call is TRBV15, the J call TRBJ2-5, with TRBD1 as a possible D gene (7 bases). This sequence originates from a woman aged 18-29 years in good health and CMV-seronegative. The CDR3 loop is CATSTSEGARQETQYF. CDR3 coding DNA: TGTGCCACCAGCACTTCGGAGGGGGCGAGGCAAGAGACCCAGTACTTC.